Sequencing of this TCR beta chain was carried out in a study of blood T cell repertoires in COVID-19. Study-level information: Sites across the United States, Italy and Spain contributed samples from acute and convalescent COVID-19.

CDR3 size: 16 residues. Germline values: CDR1 SGHDT, CDR2 YYEEEE. The J segment lost 5 bases and the V segment lost 5 bases, leaving 8 bases of the junction unmatched. TCRdb's copy holds only in-frame clones and misses some; the assay was immunoSEQ multiplex PCR. Of more than 25,000 clones detected, 85% appear once; the ten largest clones hold 5.5% to 8.5%. Sample: peripheral blood. This chain connects TRBV5-6 to TRBJ2-5; 14 nucleotides align to TRBD2. The clonotype comes from a man aged 55 to 69 with active COVID-19. The DNA for the CDR3 is TGTGCCAGCAGTCCGGGACTAGCGGGAGTGGGGGAGACCCAGTACTTC. Translation: CASSPGLAGVGETQYF.